This T cell receptor beta chain was found in a study of cytomegalovirus exposure and HLA in healthy donors. To note about this clone: The antigen remains unidentified.

General observations from the study: There were some public TCRs occurring in many donors, but most TCR sequences were rare. Investigators reported 150 to 200 TCR beta chains as tied to cytomegalovirus. Reported findings show TCR beta sequences accurately forecast HLA-A and HLA-B alleles in most subjects.

Per germline, CDR1 MNHNS and CDR2 SASEGT. The CDR3 length is 11 residues. Trimming pared 2 bases from V and 7 bases from J, leaving 5 bases between. The PCR had 60 Vbeta and 13 Jbeta primers. Generated by immunoSEQ multiplex PCR, the TCRdb table keeps only in-frame clones and is missing some. The sample yields 250,000 to 300,000 clones, about nine tenths seen once. The clonotype was recovered from a girl between 2 and 10 years old in good health and CMV-seronegative. Sequencing was performed on PBMCs. The chain links TRBV6-1 to TRBJ1-2; D gene uncertain. The CDR3 here is CASSEPVGYTF. As DNA, the CDR3 is TGTGCCAGCAGTGAACCTGTTGGCTACACCTTC.